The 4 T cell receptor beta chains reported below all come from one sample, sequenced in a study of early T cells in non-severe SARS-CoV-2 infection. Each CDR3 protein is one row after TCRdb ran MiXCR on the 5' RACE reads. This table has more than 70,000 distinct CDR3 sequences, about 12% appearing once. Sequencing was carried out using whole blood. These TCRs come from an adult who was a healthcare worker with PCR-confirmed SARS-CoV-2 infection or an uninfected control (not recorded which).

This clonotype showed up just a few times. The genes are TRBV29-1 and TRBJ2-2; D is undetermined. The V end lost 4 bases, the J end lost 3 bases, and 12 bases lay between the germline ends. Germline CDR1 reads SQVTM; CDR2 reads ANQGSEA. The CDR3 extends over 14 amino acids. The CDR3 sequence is CSVARTSDTGELFF. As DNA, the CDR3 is TGCAGCGTTGCAAGAACTTCCGACACCGGGGAGCTGTTTTTT.

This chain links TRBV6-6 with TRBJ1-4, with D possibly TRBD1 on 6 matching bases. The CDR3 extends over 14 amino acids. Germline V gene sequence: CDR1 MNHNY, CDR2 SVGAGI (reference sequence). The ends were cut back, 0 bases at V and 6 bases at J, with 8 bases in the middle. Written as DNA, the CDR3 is TGTGCCAGCAGTTACTCGAGACAGGATGAAAAACTGTTTTTT. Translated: CASSYSRQDEKLFF.

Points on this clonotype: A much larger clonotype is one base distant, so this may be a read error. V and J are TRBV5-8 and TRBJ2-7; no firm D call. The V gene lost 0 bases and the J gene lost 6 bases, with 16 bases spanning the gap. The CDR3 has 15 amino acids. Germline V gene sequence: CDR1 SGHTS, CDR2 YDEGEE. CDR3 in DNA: TGTGCCAGCAGCTTGGAGTGGACGGTGCGTTCCGAGCAGTACTTC. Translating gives CASSLEWTVRSEQYF.

CDR3 in amino acids: CASSPDSSGNTIYF. Written as DNA, the CDR3 is TGTGCCAGCAGTCCCGACAGCTCTGGAAACACCATATATTTT. The genes are TRBV12-3 or TRBV12-4 and TRBJ1-3; D is perhaps TRBD1 (5 bases). The CDR3 runs to 14 residues. Trimming cost V 5 bases and J 0 bases, with 8 bases left between them.